These 20 T cell receptor beta chains came from one sample sequenced in a study of Tregs in tolerant kidney transplant recipients. Sequencing used immunoSEQ multiplex PCR; TCRdb keeps in-frame clones, though not all of them. The sample carries about 110,000 clones, around 89% recorded once. This material consisted of CD4+ T cells from blood, taken before the transplant. The source of these receptors is a human donor who received a combined kidney and bone marrow transplant.

This sequence joins TRBV10-3 and TRBJ2-2, with TRBD1 as a possible D gene (6 bases). Germline lookup yields CDR1 ENHRY and CDR2 SYGVKD. This CDR3 is built from 14 residues. Trimming stripped 7 bases from V and 5 bases from J, with 14 bases between. The CDR3 DNA is TGTGCCATCACCGGACAGAGGGAGACCGGGGAGCTGTTTTTT. Protein product: CAITGQRETGELFF.

The chain uses TRBV28 and TRBJ1-2; the match to TRBD1 covers 7 bases. Germline V CDR1 and CDR2: MDHEN, SYDVKM. This CDR3 is 13 amino acids long. Trimming took 8 bases from V and 6 from J; bases not matched to a gene: 9. The CDR3 protein is CASQIQGTDGYTF. In DNA form, the CDR3 reads TGTGCCAGCCAAATACAGGGGACTGATGGCTACACCTTC.

The rearrangement uses TRBV5-1 and TRBJ1-2; TRBD1 might be the D (6 bases). With 0 bases removed from V and 6 bases from J, the gap between germline ends came to 12 bases. Germline V gene lookup returns CDR1 SGHRS and CDR2 YFSETQ. The CDR3 is made up of 14 amino acids. CDR3 coding DNA: TGCGCCAGCAGCTTGGTTCAGGGGTCTAATGGCTACACCTTC. Its translation: CASSLVQGSNGYTF.

This chain connects TRBV27 to TRBJ2-3, with 8 bases aligning to TRBD2. The V gene end was trimmed by 5 bases and the J gene end by 6 bases; junction bases not matched to a gene: 13. The germline CDR1 and CDR2 sequences are MNHEY and SMNVEV (reference sequence). CDR3 length: 16 residues. This chain's CDR3 is CASSAVLAGRGDTQYF. CDR3 nucleotide sequence: TGTGCCAGCAGTGCTGTTTTAGCGGGGCGAGGGGATACGCAGTATTTT.

V usage is TRBV30 and J usage is TRBJ2-7; possibly TRBD2 for D (6 bases). This CDR3 has 11 amino acids. Germline CDR1 reads GTSNPN; CDR2 reads SVGIG (reference sequence). Trimming took off 3 bases at V and 6 bases at J, with 9 bases between the two ends. CDR3 nucleotides: TGTGCCTGGAGCGGGGGTGGCGAGCAGTACTTC. This translates into CAWSGGGEQYF.

The gene calls are TRBV19 and TRBJ2-1; weak D call: TRBD2 (5 bases). V lost 2 bases and J lost 9, with 14 bases in between. The CDR3 is made up of 14 amino acids. Germline CDR1 is LNHDA and CDR2 is SQIVND (reference sequence). CDR3 in DNA: TGTGCCAGTAGTATAACCTCACTAGAGGGTGAGCAGTTCTTC. It encodes CASSITSLEGEQFF.

The chain uses TRBV2 and TRBJ1-2; 10 positions match TRBD1. Germline CDR1 SNHLY, CDR2 FYNNEI. The junction had 10 bases not matched to a gene; V was cut back by 4 bases and J by 8 bases. The CDR3 contains 15 residues. The CDR3 here is CASSAAFGTGVGYTF. CDR3 DNA: TGTGCCAGCAGTGCAGCGTTCGGGACAGGGGTCGGCTACACCTTC. Looking up the rest from reference TRBV2 and TRBJ1-2 gives the full variable domain: EPEVTQTPSHQVTQMGQEVILRCVPISNHLYFYWYRQILGQKVEFLVSFYNNEISEKSEIFDDQFSVERPDGSNFTLKIRSTKLEDSAMYFCASSAAFGTGVGYTFGSGTRLTVV.

Comments on this clone: In the same sample, other DNA sequences code for this CDR3. The V call is TRBV5-1, the J call TRBJ2-3, with D possibly being TRBD2 (6 bases). The V gene's germline CDR1 is SGHRS and CDR2 YFSETQ. This CDR3 comprises 15 residues. Trimming pared 0 bases from V and 2 bases from J, leaving 10 bases between. This CDR3 reads CASSLGGTSTDTQYF. The CDR3 nucleotides read TGCGCCAGCAGCTTGGGGGGGACTTCCACAGATACGCAGTATTTT.

In its sample, this clone was seen once. V usage is TRBV6-5 and J usage is TRBJ1-5, with D tentatively TRBD1 (6 bases). CDR1 is MNHEY, CDR2 SVGAGI, per germline. Trimming took off 10 bases at V and 0 bases at J, with 13 bases between the two ends. The CDR3 has 14 amino acids. The CDR3 spells CATNQGYSNQPQHF. As DNA, the CDR3 is TGTGCCACCAACCAGGGGTATAGCAATCAGCCCCAGCATTTT.

The V and J genes are TRBV27 and TRBJ1-2; the D is unclear. The germline V and J ends were trimmed by 6 bases and 4 bases, with 18 bases remaining between them. CDR1 MNHEY and CDR2 SMNVEV come from the germline V gene (reference sequence). The CDR3 covers 15 residues. Here the CDR3 reads CASREVGKGSYGYTF. DNA of the CDR3: TGTGCCAGCAGGGAGGTGGGAAAAGGGTCCTATGGCTACACCTTC.

The chain combines TRBV18 with TRBJ1-1; tentative D call: TRBD1 (6 bases). The germline CDR1 and CDR2 sequences are KGHSH and LQKENI. V dropped 2 bases and J dropped 1 base, with 11 bases sitting between them. CDR3 length equals 15 residues. The CDR3 protein is CASSPIQGWNTEAFF. The DNA of the CDR3 is TGTGCCAGCTCACCAATACAGGGTTGGAACACTGAAGCTTTCTTT.

The J gene is TRBJ1-6, the V gene TRBV6-5, with 9 bases matching TRBD1. V lost 2 bases and J lost 16; bases outside the gene matches: 9. Germline V CDR1 and CDR2: MNHEY, SVGAGI. The CDR3 loop spans 14 amino acids. CDR3 protein: CASSYGTGLAKLHF. The CDR3, as DNA: TGTGCCAGCAGTTACGGGACAGGGCTTGCCAAACTCCACTTT.

In DNA form, the CDR3 reads TGTGCCAGCAGCTTGGGACAGGGGTCCGGGGAGCTGTTTTTT. Amino acid sequence: CASSLGQGSGELFF. This rearrangement joins TRBV11-3 to TRBJ2-2; TRBD1 matches 10 bases. Germline loops: CDR1 SGHNT, CDR2 YENEEA. Trimming took 3 bases from V and 6 from J; bases not matched to a gene: 1. The CDR3 runs 14 residues.

The rearrangement links TRBV10-1 to TRBJ2-7; D unclear. Trimming pared 5 bases from V and 1 base from J, leaving 6 bases between. Germline CDR1 reads WNHNN; CDR2 reads SYGVQD (reference sequence). The CDR3 runs 12 residues. The CDR3 region has the DNA TGCGCCAGCAGTAATCGGTCCTACGAGCAGTACTTC. It is translated as CASSNRSYEQYF.

The chain recombines TRBV30 with TRBJ2-7; 11 bases are shared with TRBD1. Germline assignment: CDR1 GTSNPN and CDR2 SVGIG (reference sequence). This CDR3 comprises 14 residues. V was pared by 8 bases and J by 3 bases, with 9 bases of the junction left unmatched. The CDR3 protein is CAGSGQGAFYEQYF. DNA for the CDR3: TGTGCCGGATCTGGACAGGGGGCTTTCTACGAGCAGTACTTC.

The V call is TRBV21-1, the J call TRBJ2-7; the table names TRBD1, a call not compared with the DNA. TRBV21-1 constitutes a pseudogene. The CDR3 is 18 amino acids. This CDR3 reads CASSKTRVRPSGSYEQYF. The CDR3 DNA follows: TGTGCCAGCAGCAAAACCAGGGTCCGTCCCTCGGGTTCCTACGAGCAGTACTTC.

V gene TRBV7-2 combines with J gene TRBJ2-2, with TRBD2 matching over 13 bases. From germline, CDR1 is SGHTA and CDR2 FQGNSA. The CDR3 consists of 17 residues. J gave up 6 bases and V 1 base, and 5 bases lay outside the gene matches. DNA of the CDR3: TGTGCCAGCAGCTTAGTAGCACTAGCGGGAGGGCCCGGGGAGCTGTTTTTT. Residues: CASSLVALAGGPGELFF.

The V call is TRBV4-1, the J call TRBJ1-2; 7 bases agree with TRBD1. CDR1 MGHRA and CDR2 YSYEKL come from the germline V gene. This CDR3 has 16 amino acids. J was trimmed by 1 base and V by 0 bases; bases with no gene match: 5. This CDR3 is CASSQDRDSLNYGYTF. The CDR3 DNA reads TGCGCCAGCAGCCAAGATCGGGACAGCCTTAACTATGGCTACACCTTC.

The J gene is TRBJ2-1, the V gene TRBV19; TRBD1 aligns across 11 bases. This CDR3 comprises 15 residues. J gave up 6 bases and V 3 bases, and 4 bases lay outside the gene matches. CDR1 is LNHDA, CDR2 SQIVND, per germline (reference sequence). The DNA of the CDR3 is TGTGCCAGTAGTATTAGGGGACAGGGGGGCAATGAGCAGTTCTTC. This translates into CASSIRGQGGNEQFF. Drawing the rest from reference TRBV19 and TRBJ2-1, the complete variable domain is DGGITQSPKYLFRKEGQNVTLSCEQNLNHDAMYWYRQDPGQGLRLIYYSQIVNDFQKGDIAEGYSVSREKKESFPLTVTSAQKNPTAFYLCASSIRGQGGNEQFFGPGTRLTVL.

The chain recombines TRBV25-1 with TRBJ2-2, with D uncertain. Deletions cut 8 bases from V and 3 bases from J, with 4 bases between. This CDR3 comprises 11 residues. Germline lookup yields CDR1 MGHDK and CDR2 SYGVNS. CDR3 residues: CASRYTGELFF. The CDR3 bases are TGTGCCAGCCGGTACACCGGGGAGCTGTTTTTT.